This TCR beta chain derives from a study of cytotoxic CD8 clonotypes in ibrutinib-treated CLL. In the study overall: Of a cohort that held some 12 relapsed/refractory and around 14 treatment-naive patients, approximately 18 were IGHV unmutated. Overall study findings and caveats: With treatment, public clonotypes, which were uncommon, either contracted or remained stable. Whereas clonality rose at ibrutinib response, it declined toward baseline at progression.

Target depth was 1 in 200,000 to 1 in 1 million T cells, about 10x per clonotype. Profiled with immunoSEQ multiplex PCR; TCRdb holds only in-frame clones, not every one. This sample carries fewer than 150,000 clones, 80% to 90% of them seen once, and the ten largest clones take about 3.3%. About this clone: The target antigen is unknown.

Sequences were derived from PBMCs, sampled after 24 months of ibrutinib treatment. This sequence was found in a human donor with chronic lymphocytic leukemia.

The CDR3 here is CASSVPGQEYEQYF. In DNA form, the CDR3 reads TGTGCCAGCAGTGTCCCGGGACAAGAGTACGAGCAGTACTTC. V gene TRBV28 combines with J gene TRBJ2-7, with TRBD1 as a possible D gene (6 bases). This CDR3 comprises 14 residues. Trimming shortened V by 5 bases and J by 4 bases, and 15 bases separated the two germline ends. CDR1 is MDHEN, CDR2 SYDVKM, per germline.